This note documents a single T cell receptor (beta chain) sequence. Its antigen remains unknown. PBMC in the sample derive from buffy coats of healthy donors. Negative magnetic separation enriched total CD8+ T cells. In germline, CDR1 is SGHNT, CDR2 YYREEE (reference sequence). The CDR3 spans 14 residues. These data belong to a study of human CD8 memory T cell subsets. General study findings and limits: Chao1 was used to estimate diversity, and its estimates suggested stem-like memory T cells were more diverse than precursor exhausted T cells. Beta chains of the T cell receptor were the only chains the study sequenced.

It was UMI-labeled 5' RACE by which the TCR beta libraries were made. Reprocessing the 5' RACE reads, TCRdb reports a single entry for every CDR3 protein and omits DNA. The table for this sample gives 4,500 to 5,500 distinct CDR3 sequences. The receptor was isolated from a human donor in good health. The chain uses TRBV5-4 and TRBJ1-6; TCRdb's assignment of TRBD1 cannot be checked, as there is no DNA. Sequenced input: CD8+ T cells from PBMCs. The CDR3 loop reads CASSSWGSNSPLHF.